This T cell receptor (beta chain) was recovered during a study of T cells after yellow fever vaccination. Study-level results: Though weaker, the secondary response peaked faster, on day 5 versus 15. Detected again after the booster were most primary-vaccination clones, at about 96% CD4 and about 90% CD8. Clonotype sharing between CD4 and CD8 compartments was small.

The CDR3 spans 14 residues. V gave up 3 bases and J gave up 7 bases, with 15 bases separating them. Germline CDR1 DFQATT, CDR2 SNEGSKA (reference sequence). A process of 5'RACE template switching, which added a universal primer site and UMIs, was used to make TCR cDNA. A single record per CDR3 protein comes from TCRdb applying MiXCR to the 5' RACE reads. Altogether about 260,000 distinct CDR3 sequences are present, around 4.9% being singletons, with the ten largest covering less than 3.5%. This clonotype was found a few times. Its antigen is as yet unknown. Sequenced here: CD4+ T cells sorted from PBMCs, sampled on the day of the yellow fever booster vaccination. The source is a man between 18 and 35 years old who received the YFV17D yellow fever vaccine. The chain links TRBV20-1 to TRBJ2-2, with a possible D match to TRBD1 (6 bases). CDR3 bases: TGCAGTGCTAGGATGGGTCAGGGGCTCGGGGAGCTGTTTTTT. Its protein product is CSARMGQGLGELFF.